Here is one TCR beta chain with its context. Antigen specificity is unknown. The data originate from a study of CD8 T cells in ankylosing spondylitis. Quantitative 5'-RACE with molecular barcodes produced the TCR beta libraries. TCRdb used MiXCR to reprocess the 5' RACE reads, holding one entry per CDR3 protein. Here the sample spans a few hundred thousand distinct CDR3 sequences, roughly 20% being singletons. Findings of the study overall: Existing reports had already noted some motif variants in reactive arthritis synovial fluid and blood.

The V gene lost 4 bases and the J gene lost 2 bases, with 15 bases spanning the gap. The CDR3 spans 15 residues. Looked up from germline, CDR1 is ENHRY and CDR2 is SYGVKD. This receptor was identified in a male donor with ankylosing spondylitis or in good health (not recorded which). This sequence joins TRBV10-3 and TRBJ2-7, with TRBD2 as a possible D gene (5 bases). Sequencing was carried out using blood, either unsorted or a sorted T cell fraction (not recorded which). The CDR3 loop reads CAISGGPDGTYEQYV. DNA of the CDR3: TGTGCCATCAGTGGCGGCCCAGACGGGACCTACGAGCAGTACGTC.